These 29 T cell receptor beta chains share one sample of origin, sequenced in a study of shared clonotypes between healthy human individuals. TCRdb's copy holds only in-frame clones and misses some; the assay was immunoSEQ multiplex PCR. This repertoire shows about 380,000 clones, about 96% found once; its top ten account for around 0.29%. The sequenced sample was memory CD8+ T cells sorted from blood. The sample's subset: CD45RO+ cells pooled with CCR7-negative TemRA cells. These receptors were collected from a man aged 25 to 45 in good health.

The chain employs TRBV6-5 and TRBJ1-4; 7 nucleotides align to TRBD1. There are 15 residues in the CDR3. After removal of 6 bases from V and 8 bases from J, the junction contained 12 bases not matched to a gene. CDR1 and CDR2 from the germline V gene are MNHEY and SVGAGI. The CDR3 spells CASRRTGRIWEKLFF. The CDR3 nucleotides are TGTGCCAGCAGGCGGACAGGCCGAATTTGGGAAAAACTGTTTTTT.

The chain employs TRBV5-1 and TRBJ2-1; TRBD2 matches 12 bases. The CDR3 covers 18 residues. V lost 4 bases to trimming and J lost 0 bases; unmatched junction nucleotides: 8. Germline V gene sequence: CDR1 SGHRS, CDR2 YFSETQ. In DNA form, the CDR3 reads TGCGCCAGCAGCCTCGGACTAGCGGGATACTTCTCCTACAATGAGCAGTTCTTC. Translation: CASSLGLAGYFSYNEQFF.

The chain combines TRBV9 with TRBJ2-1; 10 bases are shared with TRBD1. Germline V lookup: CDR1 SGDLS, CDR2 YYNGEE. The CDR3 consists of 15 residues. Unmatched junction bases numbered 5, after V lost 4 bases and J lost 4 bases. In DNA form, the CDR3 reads TGTGCCAGCAGCAAACGGGACAGGGGATACAATGAGCAGTTCTTC. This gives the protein CASSKRDRGYNEQFF. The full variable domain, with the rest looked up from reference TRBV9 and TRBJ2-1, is DSGVTQTPKHLITATGQRVTLRCSPRSGDLSVYWYQQSLDQGLQFLIQYYNGEERAKGNILERFSAQQFPDLHSELNLSSLELGDSALYFCASSKRDRGYNEQFFGPGTRLTVL.

The CDR3 DNA is TGTGCCAGCAGCTTAAGTAGCGGGCAAGAGACCCAGTACTTC. It yields the protein CASSLSSGQETQYF. J is TRBJ2-5 and V is TRBV7-2, with 7 bases lining up with TRBD2. The CDR3 length is 14 residues. The V and J ends lost 2 bases and 2 bases, in that order; junction bases with no gene match: 2. CDR1 SGHTA and CDR2 FQGNSA come from the germline V gene.

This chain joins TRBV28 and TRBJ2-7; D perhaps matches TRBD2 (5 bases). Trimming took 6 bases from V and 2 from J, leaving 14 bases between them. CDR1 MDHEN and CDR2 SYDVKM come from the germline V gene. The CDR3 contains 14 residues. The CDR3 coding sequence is TGTGCCAGCAGCCTTATCGACGGGGCCTACGAGCAGTACTTC. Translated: CASSLIDGAYEQYF.

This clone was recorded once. In DNA form, the CDR3 reads TGTGCCACCAGCACCCGCGTGGGGGACTATGGCTACACCTTC. This sequence encodes CATSTRVGDYGYTF. This chain connects TRBV15 to TRBJ1-2; D perhaps matches TRBD1 (5 bases). The CDR3 is 14 amino acids. Looked up from germline, CDR1 is LNHNV and CDR2 is YYDKDF (reference sequence). The V end lost 4 bases, the J end lost 3 bases, and 12 bases lay between the germline ends.

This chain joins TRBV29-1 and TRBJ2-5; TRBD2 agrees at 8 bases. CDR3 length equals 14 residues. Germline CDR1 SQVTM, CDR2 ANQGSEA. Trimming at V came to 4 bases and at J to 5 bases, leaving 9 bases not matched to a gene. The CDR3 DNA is TGCAGCGTTGCAGCGGGAGCCCCGAGGGAGACCCAGTACTTC. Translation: CSVAAGAPRETQYF.

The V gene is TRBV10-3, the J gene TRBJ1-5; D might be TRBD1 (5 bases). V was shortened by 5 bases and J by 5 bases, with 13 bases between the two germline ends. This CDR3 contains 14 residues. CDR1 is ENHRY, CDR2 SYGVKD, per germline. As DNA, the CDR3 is TGTGCCATCAGTACAGGCGGCTCGGATCAGCCCCAGCATTTT. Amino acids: CAISTGGSDQPQHF.

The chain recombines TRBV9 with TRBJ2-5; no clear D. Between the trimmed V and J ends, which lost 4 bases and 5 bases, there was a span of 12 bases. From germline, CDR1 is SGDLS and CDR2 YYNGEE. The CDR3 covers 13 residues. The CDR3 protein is CASSPHHGETQYF. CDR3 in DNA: TGTGCCAGCAGCCCCCACCACGGGGAGACCCAGTACTTC.

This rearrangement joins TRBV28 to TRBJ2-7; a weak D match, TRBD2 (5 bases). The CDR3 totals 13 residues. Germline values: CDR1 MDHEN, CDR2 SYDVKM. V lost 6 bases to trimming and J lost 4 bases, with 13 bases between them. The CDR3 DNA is TGTGCCAGCAGACGAAATCTAGCATACGAGCAGTACTTC. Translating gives CASRRNLAYEQYF.

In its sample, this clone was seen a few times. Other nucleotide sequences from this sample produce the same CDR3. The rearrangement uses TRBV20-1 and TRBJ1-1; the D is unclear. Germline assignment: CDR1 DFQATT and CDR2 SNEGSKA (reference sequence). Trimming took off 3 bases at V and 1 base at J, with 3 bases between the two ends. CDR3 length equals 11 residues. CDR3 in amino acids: CSASPNTEAFF. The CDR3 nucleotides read TGCAGTGCTAGCCCGAACACTGAAGCTTTCTTT.

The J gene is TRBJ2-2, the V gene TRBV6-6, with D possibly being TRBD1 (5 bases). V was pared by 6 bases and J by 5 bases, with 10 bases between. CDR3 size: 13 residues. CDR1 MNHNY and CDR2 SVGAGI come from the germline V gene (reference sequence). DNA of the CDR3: TGTGCCAGCAGACCCAGGGAAACCGGGGAGCTGTTTTTT. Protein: CASRPRETGELFF.

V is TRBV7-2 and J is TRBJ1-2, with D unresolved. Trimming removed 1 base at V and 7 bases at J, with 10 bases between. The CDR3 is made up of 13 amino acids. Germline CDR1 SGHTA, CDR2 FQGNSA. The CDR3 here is CASSLGQNSGYTF. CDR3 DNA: TGTGCCAGCAGCTTAGGGCAGAATAGTGGCTACACCTTC.

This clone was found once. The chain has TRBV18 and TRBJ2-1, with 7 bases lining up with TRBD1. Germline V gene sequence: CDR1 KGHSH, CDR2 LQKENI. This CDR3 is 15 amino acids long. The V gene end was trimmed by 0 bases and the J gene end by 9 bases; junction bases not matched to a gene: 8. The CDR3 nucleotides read TGTGCCAGCTCACCACCGGGACAGCGGCTTGTTGAGCAGTTCTTC. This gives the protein CASSPPGQRLVEQFF.

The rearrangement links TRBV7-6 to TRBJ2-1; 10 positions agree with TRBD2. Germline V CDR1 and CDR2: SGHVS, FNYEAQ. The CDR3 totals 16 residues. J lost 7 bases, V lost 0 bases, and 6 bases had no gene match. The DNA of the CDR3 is TGTGCCAGCAGCTTAGCCCTAGCGGGAGTGGGGAATGAGCAGTTCTTC. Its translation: CASSLALAGVGNEQFF.

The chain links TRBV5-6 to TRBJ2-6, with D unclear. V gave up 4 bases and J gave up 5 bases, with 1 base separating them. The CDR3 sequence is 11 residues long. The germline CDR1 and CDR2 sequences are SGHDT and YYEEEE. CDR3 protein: CASSRANVLTF. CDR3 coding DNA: TGTGCCAGCAGCCGGGCCAACGTCCTGACTTTC.

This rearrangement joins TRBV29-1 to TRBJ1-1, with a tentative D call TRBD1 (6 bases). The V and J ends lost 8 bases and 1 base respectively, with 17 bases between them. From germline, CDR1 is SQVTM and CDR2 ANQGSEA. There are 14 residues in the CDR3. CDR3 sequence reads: CSCSGGRGNTEAFF. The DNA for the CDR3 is TGCAGCTGTTCGGGGGGGCGCGGGAACACTGAAGCTTTCTTT.

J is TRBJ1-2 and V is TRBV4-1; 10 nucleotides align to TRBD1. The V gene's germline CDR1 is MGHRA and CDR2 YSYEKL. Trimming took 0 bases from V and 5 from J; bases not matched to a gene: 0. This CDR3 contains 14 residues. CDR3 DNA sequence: TGCGCCAGCAGCCAAGAGGACAGGGGGTATGGCTACACCTTC. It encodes CASSQEDRGYGYTF.

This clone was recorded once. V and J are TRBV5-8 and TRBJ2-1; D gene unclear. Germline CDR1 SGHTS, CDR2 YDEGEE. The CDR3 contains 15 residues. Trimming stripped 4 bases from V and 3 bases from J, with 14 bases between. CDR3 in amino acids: CASSPKRSVYNEQFF. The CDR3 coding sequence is TGTGCCAGCAGCCCTAAACGGTCAGTCTACAATGAGCAGTTCTTC.

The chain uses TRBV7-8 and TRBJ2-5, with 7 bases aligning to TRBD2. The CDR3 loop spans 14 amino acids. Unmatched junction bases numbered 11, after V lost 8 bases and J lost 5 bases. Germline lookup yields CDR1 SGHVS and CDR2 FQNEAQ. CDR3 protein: CASLMTSKGETQYF. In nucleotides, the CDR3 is TGTGCCAGCCTAATGACTAGCAAGGGGGAGACCCAGTACTTC.

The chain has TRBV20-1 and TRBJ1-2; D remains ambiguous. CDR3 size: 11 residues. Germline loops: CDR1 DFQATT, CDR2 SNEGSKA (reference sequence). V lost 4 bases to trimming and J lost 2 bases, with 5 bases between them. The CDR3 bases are TGCAGTGCTATCCACAACTATGGCTACACCTTC. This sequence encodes CSAIHNYGYTF.

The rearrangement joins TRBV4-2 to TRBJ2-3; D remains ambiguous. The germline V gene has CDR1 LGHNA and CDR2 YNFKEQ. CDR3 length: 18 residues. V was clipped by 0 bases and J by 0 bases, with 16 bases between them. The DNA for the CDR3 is TGTGCCAGCAGCCAAGAATTTCGTAGCAGGAGTAGCACAGATACGCAGTATTTT. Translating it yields CASSQEFRSRSSTDTQYF.

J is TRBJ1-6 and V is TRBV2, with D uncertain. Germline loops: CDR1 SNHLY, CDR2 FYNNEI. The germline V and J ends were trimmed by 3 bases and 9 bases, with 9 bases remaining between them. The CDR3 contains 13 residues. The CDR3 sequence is CASSEVGGSPLHF. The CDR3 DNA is TGTGCCAGCAGTGAGGTGGGAGGTTCACCCCTCCACTTT.

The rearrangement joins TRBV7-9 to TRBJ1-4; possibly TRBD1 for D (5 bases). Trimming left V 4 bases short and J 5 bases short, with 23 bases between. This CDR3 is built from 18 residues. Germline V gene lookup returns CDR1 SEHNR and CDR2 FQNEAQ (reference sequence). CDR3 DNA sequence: TGTGCCAGCAGCTCCCGGATGTCACAGGCCGAGGCAAATGAAAAACTGTTTTTT. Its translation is CASSSRMSQAEANEKLFF.

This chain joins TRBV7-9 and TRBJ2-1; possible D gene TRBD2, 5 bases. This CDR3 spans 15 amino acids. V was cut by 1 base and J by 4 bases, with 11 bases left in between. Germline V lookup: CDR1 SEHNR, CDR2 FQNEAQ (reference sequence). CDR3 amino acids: CASSLDGNPYNEQFF. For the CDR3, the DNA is TGTGCCAGCAGCTTAGACGGGAACCCTTACAATGAGCAGTTCTTC.

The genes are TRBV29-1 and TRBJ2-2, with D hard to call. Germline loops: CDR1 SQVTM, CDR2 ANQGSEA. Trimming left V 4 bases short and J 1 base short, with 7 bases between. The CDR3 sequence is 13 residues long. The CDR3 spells CSVATGNTGELFF. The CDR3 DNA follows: TGCAGCGTTGCGACTGGGAACACCGGGGAGCTGTTTTTT.

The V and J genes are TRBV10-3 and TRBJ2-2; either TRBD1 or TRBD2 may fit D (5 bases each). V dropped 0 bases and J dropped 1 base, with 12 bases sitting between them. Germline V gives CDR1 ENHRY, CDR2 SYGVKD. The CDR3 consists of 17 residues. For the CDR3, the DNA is TGTGCCATCAGTGAGTCCGGCACAGGACTGAACACCGGGGAGCTGTTTTTT. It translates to CAISESGTGLNTGELFF.

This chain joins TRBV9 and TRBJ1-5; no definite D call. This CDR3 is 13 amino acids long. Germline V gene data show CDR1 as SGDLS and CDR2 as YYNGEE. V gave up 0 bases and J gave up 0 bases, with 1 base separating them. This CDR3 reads CASSVVSNQPQHF. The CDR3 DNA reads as TGTGCCAGCAGCGTAGTTAGCAATCAGCCCCAGCATTTT.

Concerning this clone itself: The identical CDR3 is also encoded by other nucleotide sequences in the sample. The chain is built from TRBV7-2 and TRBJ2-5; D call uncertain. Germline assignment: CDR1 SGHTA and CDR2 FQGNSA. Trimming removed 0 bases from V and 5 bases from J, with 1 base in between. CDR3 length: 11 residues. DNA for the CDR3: TGTGCCAGCAGCTTAGCTGAGACCCAGTACTTC. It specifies CASSLAETQYF. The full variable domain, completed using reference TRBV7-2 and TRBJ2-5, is GAGVSQSPSNKVTEKGKDVELRCDPISGHTALYWYRQSLGQGLEFLIYFQGNSAPDKSGLPSDRFSAERTGGSVSTLTIQRTQQEDSAVYLCASSLAETQYFGPGTRLLVL.